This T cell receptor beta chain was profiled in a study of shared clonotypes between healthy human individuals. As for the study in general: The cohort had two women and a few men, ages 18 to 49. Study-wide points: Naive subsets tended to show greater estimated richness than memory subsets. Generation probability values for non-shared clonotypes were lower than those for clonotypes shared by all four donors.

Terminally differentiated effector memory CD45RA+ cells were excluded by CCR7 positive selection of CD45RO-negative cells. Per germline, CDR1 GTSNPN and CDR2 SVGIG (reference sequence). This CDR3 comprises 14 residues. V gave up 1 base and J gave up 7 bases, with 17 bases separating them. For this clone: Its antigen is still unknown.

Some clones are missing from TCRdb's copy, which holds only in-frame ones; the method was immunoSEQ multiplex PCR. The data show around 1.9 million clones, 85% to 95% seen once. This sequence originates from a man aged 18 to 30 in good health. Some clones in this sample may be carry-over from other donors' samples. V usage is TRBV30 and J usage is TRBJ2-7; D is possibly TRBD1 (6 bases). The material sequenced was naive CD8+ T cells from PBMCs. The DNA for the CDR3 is TGTGCCTGGAGTGCTACCTCGGGACATCAGGAGCAGTACTTC. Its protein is CAWSATSGHQEQYF.